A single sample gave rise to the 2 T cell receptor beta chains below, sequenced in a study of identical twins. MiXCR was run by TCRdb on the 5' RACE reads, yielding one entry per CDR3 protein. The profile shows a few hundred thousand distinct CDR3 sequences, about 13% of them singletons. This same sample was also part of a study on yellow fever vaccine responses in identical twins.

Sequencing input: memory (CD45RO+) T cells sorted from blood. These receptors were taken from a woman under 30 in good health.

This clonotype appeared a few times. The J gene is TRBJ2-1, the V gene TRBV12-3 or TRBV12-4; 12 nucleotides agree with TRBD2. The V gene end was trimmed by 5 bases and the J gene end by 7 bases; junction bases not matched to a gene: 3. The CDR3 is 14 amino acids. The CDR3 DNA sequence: TGTGCCAGCAGTAAACTAGCGGGGGGTAATGAGCAGTTCTTC. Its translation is CASSKLAGGNEQFF.

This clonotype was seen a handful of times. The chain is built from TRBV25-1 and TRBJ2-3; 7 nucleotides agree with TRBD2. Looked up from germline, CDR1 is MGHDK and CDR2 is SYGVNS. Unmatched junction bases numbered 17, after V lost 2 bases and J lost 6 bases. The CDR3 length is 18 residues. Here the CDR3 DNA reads TGTGCCAGCAGTGAAATTGGTGGCGGTCTCCGGGGGGTTGATACGCAGTATTTT. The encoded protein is CASSEIGGGLRGVDTQYF.